The 20 T cell receptor beta chains below come from one sample, sequenced in a study of T cell responses to AZD1222 COVID-19 vaccine. TCRdb's copy holds only in-frame clones and misses some; the assay was immunoSEQ multiplex PCR. The repertoire holds 95,000 to 110,000 clones, with roughly 88% as singletons. This sample comprised peripheral blood, obtained on day 0 of AZD1222 vaccination. The receptors shown here come from an adult in good health.

The rearrangement links TRBV28 to TRBJ1-4; a weak D match, TRBD1 (5 bases). Germline V gene lookup returns CDR1 MDHEN and CDR2 SYDVKM. V gave up 5 bases and J gave up 5 bases, with 12 bases separating them. This CDR3 has 14 amino acids. Here the CDR3 reads CASSVTGPNEKLFF. The CDR3 nucleotides are TGTGCCAGCAGTGTAACGGGGCCAAATGAAAAACTGTTTTTT.

This chain joins TRBV10-3 and TRBJ1-3, with unresolved D. Per the germline V gene, CDR1 is ENHRY and CDR2 is SYGVKD. The CDR3 sequence is 16 residues long. V was shortened by 0 bases and J by 4 bases, with 13 bases between the two germline ends. CDR3 residues: CAISESSRNSGNTIYF. CDR3 coding DNA: TGTGCCATCAGTGAGTCGTCCCGGAACTCCGGAAACACCATATATTTT.

The gene calls are TRBV4-2 and TRBJ2-7, with 11 bases matching TRBD2. This CDR3 region has 18 residues. Germline V lookup: CDR1 LGHNA, CDR2 YNFKEQ. Trimming took 2 bases from V and 3 from J; bases not matched to a gene: 12. The CDR3 protein is CASSQTTSGGSNRYEQYF. The DNA of the CDR3 is TGTGCCAGCAGCCAAACTACTAGCGGGGGTTCGAACCGCTACGAGCAGTACTTC.

This chain uses TRBV30 with TRBJ2-5; D tentatively reads TRBD1 or TRBD2 (5 bases each). Trimming stripped 3 bases from V and 1 base from J, with 21 bases between. CDR1 GTSNPN and CDR2 SVGIG come from the germline V gene (reference sequence). The CDR3 totals 17 residues. CDR3 region: CAWSPRLGPPFQETQYF. In DNA form, the CDR3 reads TGTGCCTGGAGCCCCCGCCTGGGACCACCGTTCCAAGAGACCCAGTACTTC.

This rearrangement joins TRBV30 to TRBJ1-2, with 11 positions matching TRBD1. Unmatched junction bases numbered 6, after V lost 0 bases and J lost 6 bases. The CDR3 totals 15 residues. Germline values: CDR1 GTSNPN, CDR2 SVGIG (reference sequence). CDR3 loop: CAWSVRRTGGHGYTF. In DNA form, the CDR3 reads TGTGCCTGGAGTGTACGAAGGACAGGGGGCCATGGCTACACCTTC.

In regard to this clone: Its ends do not fully match the called genes, so a read error is possible. The genes are TRBV5-1 and TRBJ1-2; possibly TRBD1 for D (5 bases). The CDR3 has 17 amino acids. Germline CDR1 SGHRS, CDR2 YFSETQ. The CDR3 DNA reads as TGCGCCGGCAGCTTGGCCCCTGACAGCGGAGGGGCCTATGGCTACACCTTC. As protein: CAGSLAPDSGGAYGYTF.

This chain links TRBV27 with TRBJ1-2; D is undetermined. The V gene's germline CDR1 is MNHEY and CDR2 SMNVEV (reference sequence). The ends were cut back, 3 bases at V and 4 bases at J, with 12 bases in the middle. The CDR3 covers 14 residues. CDR3 region: CASSLLAGVYGYTF. CDR3 coding DNA: TGTGCCAGCAGTTTGTTGGCTGGCGTCTATGGCTACACCTTC.

The V gene is TRBV10-3, the J gene TRBJ2-7, with unresolved D. This CDR3 spans 14 amino acids. The V and J ends lost 2 bases and 5 bases respectively, with 13 bases between them. Germline V gives CDR1 ENHRY, CDR2 SYGVKD. This CDR3 is CAISEGGSIHEQYF. The CDR3 nucleotides are TGTGCCATCAGTGAGGGCGGCTCGATCCACGAGCAGTACTTC.

This sequence joins TRBV10-3 and TRBJ2-1; the D gene could be TRBD1 or TRBD2 (5 bases each). Per germline, CDR1 ENHRY and CDR2 SYGVKD. Trimming removed 6 bases from V and 0 bases from J, with 21 bases in between. The CDR3 is 18 residues long. The CDR3: CAIRGEFLVSSSYNEQFF. The CDR3 region has the DNA TGTGCCATCAGGGGGGAGTTCCTGGTTTCAAGCTCCTACAATGAGCAGTTCTTC.

This clone was seen more than once but under ten times. The chain combines TRBV7-2 with TRBJ2-7, with 9 bases lining up with TRBD1. In germline, CDR1 is SGHTA, CDR2 FQGNSA. The CDR3 extends over 16 amino acids. With V trimmed by 6 bases and J by 4 bases, 13 bases remained unmatched. The CDR3 coding sequence is TGTGCCAGCAGACAACTACAGGGGGCAGCTTTTTACGAGCAGTACTTC. Translation: CASRQLQGAAFYEQYF.

This chain uses TRBV7-8 with TRBJ1-2, with D perhaps matching TRBD1 (5 bases). The V gene's germline CDR1 is SGHVS and CDR2 FQNEAQ. With 0 bases removed from V and 8 bases from J, the gap between germline ends came to 16 bases. The CDR3 runs to 15 residues. The CDR3 is CASSLASRGGSGYTF. The CDR3 nucleotides are TGTGCCAGCAGCTTAGCTTCTCGGGGCGGGTCGGGCTACACCTTC.

For this clone: At the DNA level, this CDR3 is encoded by other sequences in the same sample as well. This rearrangement joins TRBV5-1 to TRBJ1-1; 8 bases align to TRBD1. Germline values: CDR1 SGHRS, CDR2 YFSETQ. The CDR3 sequence is 14 residues long. V gave up 4 bases and J gave up 1 base; unmatched junction bases: 3. The CDR3, as DNA: TGCGCCAGCAGCCCCGGGACAGGGAACACTGAAGCTTTCTTT. Protein: CASSPGTGNTEAFF.

The gene calls are TRBV5-1 and TRBJ2-5, with a possible D match to TRBD1 (5 bases). Deletions cut 1 base from V and 2 bases from J, with 6 bases between. The CDR3 spans 13 residues. Germline lookup yields CDR1 SGHRS and CDR2 YFSETQ. Here the CDR3 DNA reads TGCGCCAGCAGCTTGAGGGGACAAGAGACCCAGTACTTC. Its translation: CASSLRGQETQYF. The full variable domain, completed using reference TRBV5-1 and TRBJ2-5, is KAGVTQTPRYLIKTRGQQVTLSCSPISGHRSVSWYQQTPGQGLQFLFEYFSETQRNKGNFPGRFSGRQFSNSRSEMNVSTLELGDSALYLCASSLRGQETQYFGPGTRLLVL.

The gene calls are TRBV29-1 and TRBJ1-2, with 12 bases fitting TRBD1. The length of the CDR3 is 13 residues. J was trimmed by 7 bases and V by 6 bases; bases with no gene match: 6. Germline V lookup: CDR1 SQVTM, CDR2 ANQGSEA. The CDR3 DNA reads TGCAGCGTAGAGGGACAGGGGGCGAGTGGCTACACCTTC. It yields the protein CSVEGQGASGYTF.

The rearrangement links TRBV27 to TRBJ1-1; D gene unclear. This CDR3 has 8 residues. Germline values: CDR1 MNHEY, CDR2 SMNVEV (reference sequence). V dropped 6 bases and J dropped 11 bases, with 4 bases sitting between them. The CDR3 is CASRWAFF. DNA for the CDR3: TGTGCCAGCAGGTGGGCTTTCTTT.

The chain links TRBV19 to TRBJ2-2; 7 bases are shared with TRBD2. CDR1 and CDR2 from the germline V gene are LNHDA and SQIVND (reference sequence). The V and J ends lost 3 bases and 4 bases, in that order; junction bases with no gene match: 8. The length of the CDR3 is 16 residues. The CDR3: CASSIGGSPGTGELFF. The CDR3 DNA is TGTGCCAGTAGTATCGGGGGGAGCCCGGGCACCGGGGAGCTGTTTTTT.

This clone was picked up a small number of times. The chain links TRBV10-3 to TRBJ1-2; D is uncertain. The V end lost 0 bases, the J end lost 2 bases, and 7 bases lay between the germline ends. The germline gives CDR1 ENHRY, CDR2 SYGVKD. The length of the CDR3 is 14 residues. CDR3 region: CAISESGGNYGYTF. The CDR3 DNA follows: TGTGCCATCAGTGAGTCGGGCGGGAACTATGGCTACACCTTC.

This clone appeared a single time. V usage is TRBV20-1 and J usage is TRBJ1-2; 8 bases match TRBD1. CDR1 is DFQATT and CDR2 is SNEGSKA in the germline V gene (reference sequence). V shed 3 bases, J shed 8 bases, and the junction held 11 bases outside the gene matches. The length of the CDR3 is 14 residues. The CDR3 region is CSASFGQGALGYTF. The CDR3 nucleotides read TGCAGTGCTAGTTTTGGGCAGGGGGCTTTAGGCTACACCTTC.

This chain joins TRBV12-3 or TRBV12-4 and TRBJ2-7, with D possibly being TRBD1 (5 bases). V was pared by 5 bases and J by 4 bases, with 9 bases between. This CDR3 is built from 12 residues. The CDR3 nucleotides are TGTGCCAGCAGTCCGACAGAGTACGAGCAGTACTTC. It yields the protein CASSPTEYEQYF.

The J gene is TRBJ2-7, the V gene TRBV11-2, with D perhaps TRBD1 or TRBD2 (5 bases each). The CDR3 has 15 amino acids. Germline V gene data show CDR1 as SGHAT and CDR2 as FQNNGV. The ends were cut back, 4 bases at V and 2 bases at J, with 15 bases in the middle. CDR3 loop: CASSYLGRPTYEQYF. DNA of the CDR3: TGTGCCAGCAGCTACCTGGGACGGCCGACCTACGAGCAGTACTTC.